One and the same sample provided the 19 T cell receptor beta chains below, sequenced in a study of human T cells and chemical hapten exposure. In TCRdb, the RACE reads were re-called with MiXCR into one record per CDR3 protein. The sample contains around 360,000 distinct CDR3 sequences, about 6.9% of which appear only once. Time point specified: patch test 2, 6 weeks after DPC sensitization. Regarding treatment: therapeutic diphenylcyclopropenone sensitization with weekly scalp DPC. Specimen: whole blood, collected in connection with sensitization to the hapten diphenylcyclopropenone (DPC). The receptors were gathered from a woman aged 18-29 years with alopecia areata. Some clones in this sample may be carry-over from other donors' samples.

This clonotype was detected only a few times. The V call is TRBV12-3 or TRBV12-4, the J call TRBJ2-1; 8 positions agree with TRBD2. V dropped 6 bases and J dropped 8; count of bases not matched to a gene: 15. The CDR3 loop spans 16 amino acids. This chain's CDR3 is CASSLSTGGRFDEQFF. CDR3 nucleotide sequence: TGTGCCAGCAGCTTGTCAACGGGGGGGCGCTTCGATGAGCAGTTCTTC.

In its sample, this clonotype was seen a few times. The CDR3 here is CASKTPGQGGTEAFF. CDR3 bases: TGTGCCAGCAAAACCCCGGGACAGGGTGGCACTGAAGCTTTCTTT. The rearrangement joins TRBV6-5 to TRBJ1-1; 9 nucleotides align to TRBD1. This CDR3 is built from 15 residues. CDR1 and CDR2 from the germline V gene are MNHEY and SVGAGI. The V gene end was trimmed by 7 bases and the J gene end by 4 bases; junction bases not matched to a gene: 10.

This chain links TRBV7-2 with TRBJ2-3; D is ambiguous. Trimming removed 3 bases from V and 5 bases from J, with 9 bases in between. CDR1 and CDR2 from the germline V gene are SGHTA and FQGNSA. CDR3 length: 13 amino acids. DNA of the CDR3: TGTGCCAGCAGCTTCCTAGGGATAGATACGCAGTATTTT. Translating gives CASSFLGIDTQYF.

The chain uses TRBV6-5 and TRBJ2-3, with TRBD2 matching 9 bases. The CDR3 has 16 amino acids. The V gene end was trimmed by 2 bases and the J gene end by 6 bases; junction bases not matched to a gene: 9. Germline assignment: CDR1 MNHEY and CDR2 SVGAGI. In DNA form, the CDR3 reads TGTGCCAGCAGTTACGGAGCGGGGGGCCTAGGGGATACGCAGTATTTT. Encoded protein: CASSYGAGGLGDTQYF.

The chain recombines TRBV28 with TRBJ2-5, with D unresolved. This CDR3 spans 16 amino acids. Trimming pared 4 bases from V and 0 bases from J, leaving 15 bases between. Germline V gene data show CDR1 as MDHEN and CDR2 as SYDVKM. CDR3 nucleotides: TGTGCCAGCAGTTCTTGGACCAGCTCATACCAAGAGACCCAGTACTTC. Encoded protein: CASSSWTSSYQETQYF.

This clonotype was counted ten times or more. The V and J genes are TRBV13 and TRBJ2-3; a possible D gene is TRBD2 (6 bases). This CDR3 has 15 residues. The germline gives CDR1 PRHDT, CDR2 FYEKMQ (reference sequence). The germline V and J ends were trimmed by 4 bases and 0 bases, with 11 bases remaining between them. The CDR3 loop reads CASSSGRGSTDTQYF. The CDR3 bases are TGTGCCAGCAGCTCTGGACGGGGGAGCACAGATACGCAGTATTTT.

This clonotype came up many times. This chain uses TRBV12-3 or TRBV12-4 with TRBJ1-6, with a weak D call TRBD1 (6 bases). This CDR3 spans 14 amino acids. V was cut by 3 bases and J by 8 bases, with 11 bases left in between. The CDR3, as DNA: TGTGCCAGCAGTTTCCGGGGGGCAGATTCACCCCTCCACTTT. It codes for CASSFRGADSPLHF.

This chain joins TRBV6-5 and TRBJ1-1; 7 bases align to TRBD1. Germline V gives CDR1 MNHEY, CDR2 SVGAGI. CDR3 length: 15 amino acids. Unmatched junction bases numbered 5, after V lost 4 bases and J lost 0 bases. The DNA for the CDR3 is TGTGCCAGCAGTTTGTTAGGGACAGTGAACACTGAAGCTTTCTTT. This gives the protein CASSLLGTVNTEAFF.

V is TRBV7-9 and J is TRBJ2-1, with 9 bases lining up with TRBD1. V was pared by 4 bases and J by 7 bases, with 5 bases of the junction left unmatched. The CDR3 length is 14 residues. CDR1 SEHNR and CDR2 FQNEAQ come from the germline V gene (reference sequence). CDR3 in amino acids: CASSSTGGLNEQFF. The CDR3 DNA follows: TGTGCCAGCAGCTCAACAGGGGGCCTTAATGAGCAGTTCTTC.

The table lists this clonotype with many counts. The genes are TRBV5-1 and TRBJ1-1; TRBD1 might be the D (6 bases). Germline CDR1 and CDR2: SGHRS and YFSETQ. The length of the CDR3 is 13 residues. V dropped 0 bases and J dropped 7 bases, with 10 bases sitting between them. This CDR3 reads CASSLGRDIEAFF. CDR3 in DNA: TGCGCCAGCAGCTTGGGCAGGGACATTGAAGCTTTCTTT.

This clonotype was seen repeatedly, ten times or more. DNA of the CDR3: TGTGCCAGCTCACCACATGCTATGGGCATCACAGATACGCAGTATTTT. Its translation: CASSPHAMGITDTQYF. The rearrangement links TRBV18 to TRBJ2-3; D is ambiguous. The CDR3 is 16 residues long. The V and J ends lost 1 base and 2 bases respectively, with 13 bases between them. Germline V gene lookup returns CDR1 KGHSH and CDR2 LQKENI.

Concerning this clonotype: At one boundary the junction diverges from the germline segment, which might be a read error. The chain joins TRBV5-1 to TRBJ2-6; 8 nucleotides agree with TRBD1. Germline values: CDR1 SGHRS, CDR2 YFSETQ. This CDR3 is 15 amino acids long. DNA for the CDR3: TGCGCCAGCAGCTCGACAGGGGTCGGGGCCAACGTCATGACTTTC. Translating gives CASSSTGVGANVMTF.

This clonotype was recorded many times. This chain joins TRBV4-3 and TRBJ2-3; the D gene is possibly TRBD2 (7 bases). CDR1 LGHNA and CDR2 YSLEER come from the germline V gene. V dropped 0 bases and J dropped 4 bases, with 14 bases sitting between them. The CDR3 extends over 16 amino acids. The CDR3 reads CASSQDPKGGADTQYF. Written as DNA, the CDR3 is TGCGCCAGCAGCCAAGATCCAAAGGGGGGGGCAGATACGCAGTATTTT.

This clonotype was seen ten or more times. V gene TRBV5-1 combines with J gene TRBJ1-6, with TRBD1 as a possible D gene (5 bases). The CDR3 length is 16 residues. V was shortened by 1 base and J by 7 bases, with 15 bases between the two germline ends. Germline values: CDR1 SGHRS, CDR2 YFSETQ. CDR3 loop: CASSLTGTGGNSPLHF. For the CDR3, the DNA is TGCGCCAGCAGCTTGACGGGGACCGGGGGAAATTCACCCCTCCACTTT.

The sample holds many counts of this clonotype. The gene calls are TRBV18 and TRBJ1-1, with D tentatively TRBD1 (5 bases). This CDR3 is built from 14 residues. Germline CDR1 is KGHSH and CDR2 is LQKENI. V lost 0 bases and J lost 3, with 8 bases in between. As DNA, the CDR3 is TGTGCCAGCTCACCACCAGGGGCGGACACTGAAGCTTTCTTT. Its translation: CASSPPGADTEAFF.

This clonotype occurred a few times. V usage is TRBV7-8 and J usage is TRBJ2-7; 7 bases agree with TRBD1. The CDR3 runs 15 residues. Germline CDR1 and CDR2: SGHVS and FQNEAQ. Trimming at V came to 2 bases and at J to 5 bases, leaving 9 bases not matched to a gene. CDR3 sequence (DNA): TGTGCCAGCAGCTTAATGATGGGCAGGGGGAACGAGCAGTACTTC. Its translation: CASSLMMGRGNEQYF.

The chain carries TRBV9 and TRBJ2-7, with D tentatively TRBD1 or TRBD2 (6 bases each). Trimming cost V 2 bases and J 3 bases, with 15 bases left between them. The CDR3 length is 15 residues. Germline V CDR1 and CDR2: SGDLS, YYNGEE. CDR3 in DNA: TGTGCCAGCAGCGTGGAAGGGGGGACCCTCTACGAGCAGTACTTC. This encodes CASSVEGGTLYEQYF.

This clonotype was seen ten or more times. In DNA form, the CDR3 reads TGTGCCAGCTACGGAGTTAGCAATCAGCCCCAGCATTTT. Translated, it gives CASYGVSNQPQHF. This rearrangement joins TRBV25-1 to TRBJ1-5; D not resolved. CDR3 length: 13 amino acids. V was shortened by 8 bases and J by 0 bases, with 8 bases between the two germline ends. The germline gives CDR1 MGHDK, CDR2 SYGVNS.

The chain combines TRBV6-2 or TRBV6-3 with TRBJ1-1; D remains ambiguous. CDR3 length: 13 amino acids. The V gene lost 6 bases and the J gene lost 3 bases, with 11 bases spanning the gap. The germline V gene encodes CDR1 MNHEY and CDR2 SVGEGT. CDR3 DNA: TGTGCCAGCAGCCGCGGGTTCTACACTGAAGCTTTCTTT. Its protein is CASSRGFYTEAFF.